In this sample, the clone carrying this TCR beta chain turned up once. The source of the sample is a study of shared clonotypes between healthy human individuals. The overall study: Per-donor plates numbered three CD4 naive, three CD4 memory, two CD8 naive and one CD8 memory.

The germline CDR1 and CDR2 sequences are GTSNPN and SVGIG (reference sequence). The CDR3 is made up of 13 amino acids. Deep-level assay runs were performed. Assay used: immunoSEQ multiplex PCR; TCRdb lists only in-frame clones, some missing. The data contain fewer than 2.5 million clones, over 85% of them singletons. The V call is TRBV30, the J call TRBJ2-5, with D maybe TRBD2 (6 bases). The end of the DNA aligns better with TRBJ2-7, so the J call may be wrong. The sequencing sample was made of naive CD4+ T cells from PBMCs. Subset meaning: CD45RA+ positively selected. The receptor comes from a man younger than 35 in good health. Some clones in this sample may be carry-over from other donors' samples. The CDR3 DNA reads as TGTGCCTGGAGTTCTTGGCCCGGGGGCGAGCAGTACTTC. This sequence encodes CAWSSWPGGEQYF.